This entry describes one TCR beta chain. These data belong to a study of blood T cells in healthy people across ages. Then a second PCR, running roughly 7 to 11 cycles, was carried out with a sample-barcoded 5' primer and a J-beta primer mix. TCRdb re-derived calls from the 5' RACE reads in MiXCR, one entry per CDR3 protein. The sample lists around 1,900,000 distinct CDR3 sequences; about 39% were seen once. This TCR was recovered from a human donor in good health. The sample taken for sequencing was blood.

The CDR3 bases are TGTGCCAGCAGTTCAGATCAGAGTTACAATGAGCAGTTCTTC. Translating gives CASSSDQSYNEQFF. The chain joins TRBV27 to TRBJ2-1, with D uncertain. The CDR3 extends over 14 amino acids. Trimming took 4 bases from V and 4 from J, leaving 11 bases between them. The germline V gene has CDR1 MNHEY and CDR2 SMNVEV (reference sequence).